The 9 T cell receptor beta chains in this list originate from one sample, sequenced in a study of T cells in women clearing cervical HPV infection. The data were produced by immunoSEQ multiplex PCR, yet TCRdb's version contains in-frame clones alone and is incomplete. The sample table sets out approximately 20,000 clones. The sample comprised blood buffy coat. These receptors all come from a woman between 18 and 75 years old with a cervical HPV16 infection that either progressed to CIN3+ or cleared (not recorded which).

With respect to this clone: The read stops 3 residues short of the end of the CDR3; the missing end is completed from the germline J gene. The V call is TRBV15, the J call TRBJ1-2; the D gene is possibly TRBD1 (5 bases). CDR3 size: 16 residues. Germline V CDR1 and CDR2: LNHNV, YYDKDF (reference sequence). V lost 0 bases to trimming and J lost 3 bases, with 14 bases between them. CDR3 sequence: CATSRDKGNSYYGYTF. The CDR3 DNA, read in part, is TGTGCCACCAGCAGAGATAAGGGGAACAGCTACTATGGC.

On this clone itself: With the read ending 3 residues before the CDR3 end, the germline J gene is used to fill in that end. The gene calls are TRBV5-5 and TRBJ2-7; 9 nucleotides agree with TRBD1. Germline V lookup: CDR1 SGHKS, CDR2 YYEKEE (reference sequence). The CDR3 has 15 amino acids. V dropped 4 bases and J dropped 5; count of bases not matched to a gene: 10. CDR3 sequence reads: CASSVSRDRVHEQYF. The sequenced CDR3 bases are TGTGCCAGCAGCGTGAGTAGGGACAGGGTCCACGAG.

With respect to this clone: Read data end 3 residues before the CDR3 end; the end is taken from the germline J gene. This sequence joins TRBV7-9 and TRBJ1-2, with 7 nucleotides matching TRBD1. This CDR3 has 14 amino acids. The V and J ends lost 5 bases and 4 bases, in that order; junction bases with no gene match: 7. CDR1 and CDR2 (germline): SEHNR, FQNEAQ (reference sequence). The part of the CDR3 DNA that was read is TGTGCCAGCAGCCCGAGGGGGCCCGGCTATGGC. Protein sequence: CASSPRGPGYG. The entire CDR3 is CASSPRGPGYGYTF.

The chain's CDR3 is CASGQDQSYNEQFF. Partial CDR3 DNA: TGTGCCAGTGGACAGGACCAATCCTACAATGAG. The chain recombines TRBV5-4 with TRBJ2-1, with 7 bases lining up with TRBD1. From the germline J gene comes the end of the CDR3, since the read stops 3 residues before it. The CDR3 totals 14 residues. Germline loops: CDR1 SGHNT, CDR2 YYREEE (reference sequence). Germline trimming cut 8 bases from V and 1 base from J; bases unmatched to any gene: 6.

On this clone itself: The sequenced fragment ends 3 residues before the CDR3 boundary, so the rest is inferred from the germline J gene. This chain joins TRBV10-2 and TRBJ2-7, with TRBD1 matching over 9 bases. Germline values: CDR1 WSHSY, CDR2 SAAADI. The V gene end was trimmed by 0 bases and the J gene end by 2 bases; junction bases not matched to a gene: 2. This CDR3 is built from 15 residues. The sequenced CDR3 bases are TGCGCCAGCAGTGAGTCGGGACAGGGACCCTACGAG. Translated: CASSESGQGPYE. From start to end, the CDR3 is CASSESGQGPYEQYF.

Concerning this clone itself: The sequenced fragment ends 3 residues before the CDR3 boundary, so the rest is inferred from the germline J gene. The rearrangement joins TRBV10-1 to TRBJ1-1, with D perhaps TRBD1 (5 bases). The CDR3 is made up of 17 amino acids. V lost 7 bases and J lost 0, with 21 bases in between. Germline CDR1 and CDR2: WNHNN and SYGVQD (reference sequence). The sequenced part of the CDR3 DNA is TGCGCCAGCACGTTGAGGGGTCCTCGATGGATGAACACTGAA. Its protein product is CASTLRGPRWMNTE. The entire CDR3 protein reads CASTLRGPRWMNTEAFF.

The CDR3 bases that were read are TGCGCCAGCAGCTTGGGCGCTAGCGCCGGGGAG. The encoded protein is CASSLGASAGE. The whole CDR3 sequence reads CASSLGASAGELFF. The rearrangement joins TRBV5-1 to TRBJ2-2, with D possibly TRBD2 on 6 matching bases. The sequence runs out 3 residues before the end of the CDR3; the remainder is reconstructed from the germline J gene. CDR3 length: 14 residues. Germline V CDR1 and CDR2: SGHRS, YFSETQ. V lost 0 bases to trimming and J lost 6 bases, with 9 bases between them.

Points on this clone: A junction boundary mismatches the germline segment, possibly from a read error. The CDR3 end is not reached by the read, which stops 3 residues before it; the germline J gene fills it in. V and J are TRBV7-7 and TRBJ2-5; D is possibly TRBD1 (5 bases). This CDR3 contains 13 residues. The germline V gene encodes CDR1 SSHAT and CDR2 FNYEAQ (reference sequence). The CDR3 is CASSQDREETQYF. The CDR3 bases that were read are TGTGCTAGCAGCCAAGACAGAGAAGAGACC.

Regarding this clone: The read stops 3 residues short of the end of the CDR3; the missing end is completed from the germline J gene. V usage is TRBV5-6 and J usage is TRBJ1-2; TRBD1 aligns across 7 bases. Trimming at V came to 2 bases and at J to 4 bases, leaving 8 bases not matched to a gene. Germline CDR1 SGHDT, CDR2 YYEEEE. CDR3 length: 15 amino acids. The CDR3 DNA, read in part, is TGTGCCAGCAGCTTCACGGCAGGGGGTGGCTATGGC. Protein sequence: CASSFTAGGGYG. The whole CDR3 region reads CASSFTAGGGYGYTF.